The source of this T cell receptor beta chain is a study of CD8+ T cells in alopecia areata. Study-level information: Treated individuals took tofacitinib by mouth, 5 to 10 mg twice daily.

Treatment in this sample: oral pan-JAK inhibitor, 5-10 mg twice daily. Once RNA had been extracted, it was reverse transcribed into cDNA to act as the sequencing template. The protocol was immunoSEQ multiplex PCR, while the TCRdb copy is restricted to in-frame clones and leaves out a portion. The sample shows roughly 200,000 clones, roughly 50% of them seen only once. The CDR3 loop spans 15 amino acids. The trim removed 5 bases at V and 0 bases at J, leaving 2 bases unmatched. Germline V gene lookup returns CDR1 SEHNR and CDR2 FQNEAQ (reference sequence). The sequencing used CD8+ T cells sorted from blood, collected at week 24, from a patient treated with tofacitinib. The receptor's source is a human donor with alopecia areata. J is TRBJ2-2 and V is TRBV7-9; 8 nucleotides agree with TRBD2. In DNA, the CDR3 is TGTGCCAGCAGCCGCGGGGGGACGAACACCGGGGAGCTGTTTTTT. Protein product: CASSRGGTNTGELFF.